A selection of T cell receptor beta chains follows, all from one sample in a study of beta chain features in type 1 diabetes. Clones were sequenced by immunoSEQ multiplex PCR, and TCRdb holds only the in-frame ones, with some missing. Among about 700,000 clones listed, over 10% were seen once. Sequenced input: naive CD4+ T cells from blood. These receptors originate from a young man with type 1 diabetes. The CDR3 runs from the conserved cysteine through the conserved F or W. A D gene is named only where the DNA matches it firmly. The size entry is marked missing in some rows and otherwise reads once, few, many or a size class.

>TRBJ2-7|NA|TRBV30|TRBD1
TGTGCCTGGAGTCATTCAACAGGGGGCCCTACGAACGAGCAGTACTTC
CAWSHSTGGPTNEQYF
>TRBJ2-2|few|TRBV7-2|TRBD1
TGTGCCAGCAGCCGGGGACAGGTTGAGGACGGGGAGCTGTTTTTT
CASSRGQVEDGELFF
>TRBJ2-3|NA|TRBV10-3|NA
TGTGCCATCAGAGCTCTAGCGACCAGCACAGATACGCAGTATTTT
CAIRALATSTDTQYF
>TRBJ2-4|NA|TRBV30|NA
TGTGCCTGGAGTGTTGGTAGCGATCAGTACTTC
CAWSVGSDQYF
>TRBJ1-6|NA|TRBV7-9|NA
TGTGCCAGCAGCTCTCCAACCGGGGACGGTAATTCACCCCTCCACTTT
CASSSPTGDGNSPLHF
>TRBJ1-5|NA|TRBV21-1|NA
TGTGCCAGCAGCAAACGTGGACAGGGAAAAATCAATCAGCCCCAGCATTTT
CASSKRGQGKINQPQHF
>TRBJ2-7|NA|TRBV7-8|TRBD1
TGTGCCAGCAGCCTCTCGGACAGGGCCTACGAGCAGTACTTC
CASSLSDRAYEQYF
>TRBJ1-2|few|TRBV28|NA
TGTGCCAGCCATTGGAACTATGGCTACACCTTC
CASHWNYGYTF
>TRBJ1-2|few|TRBV29-1|NA
TGCAGCGCCGCTCAGAACCAGGGGAGACGGAACTATGGCTACACCTTC
CSAAQNQGRRNYGYTF
>TRBJ1-6|NA|TRBV5-1|NA
TGCGCCAGCAGCTTGGAGGGTGGTATGGCTGGTTCACCCCTCCACTTT
CASSLEGGMAGSPLHF
>TRBJ2-3|few|TRBV6-4|NA
TGTGCCAGCAGTGTGGAGGGGGCCGCAGATACGCAGTATTTT
CASSVEGAADTQYF
>TRBJ2-1|NA|TRBV5-1|NA
TGCGCCAGCAGCTGGGGGAACGGGCAATTCCAAGATGAGCAGTTCTTC
CASSWGNGQFQDEQFF
>TRBJ1-5|few|TRBV7-2|NA
TGTGCCAGCTCCCGGCAGGGGCCGTCCCTTCTCTCCAATCAGCCCCAGCATTTT
CASSRQGPSLLSNQPQHF
>TRBJ2-3|NA|TRBV12-5|NA
TGTGCTAGTGGTTTGGTACGTTACAGACGCACAGATACGCAGTATTTT
CASGLVRYRRTDTQYF
>TRBJ2-7|few|TRBV4-1|TRBD1
TGCGCCAGCAGCGCCCGACAGGGAGCCTACGAGCAGTACTTC
CASSARQGAYEQYF
>TRBJ1-2|NA|TRBV30|NA
TGTGCCTGGACCCTTTCAGGAGGAACCTATGGCTACACCTTC
CAWTLSGGTYGYTF
>TRBJ2-3|few|TRBV6-1|NA
TGTGCCAGCAGGACTTTCACAGATACGCAGTATTTT
CASRTFTDTQYF
>TRBJ2-1|few|TRBV15|NA
TGTGCCACCAGCAGAGCTGGGACACCTTACAATGAGCAGTTCTTC
CATSRAGTPYNEQFF
>TRBJ2-1|few|TRBV28|TRBD1
TGTGCCAGCAGTTTCTACGGACAGGGGGGGTACAATGAGCAGTTCTTC
CASSFYGQGGYNEQFF
>TRBJ1-6|few|TRBV15|NA
TGTGCCACCAGTATTTTCCGGAATTCACCCCTCCACTTT
CATSIFRNSPLHF
>TRBJ1-2|few|TRBV18|TRBD1
TGTGCCAGCTCACCAATTGCCGGGACAGGGGGCAATGGCTACACCTTC
CASSPIAGTGGNGYTF
>TRBJ2-1|NA|TRBV19|NA
TGTGCCAGTAGTGAGGGTTTGTTTCCCTACAATGAGCAGTTCTTC
CASSEGLFPYNEQFF
>TRBJ1-2|NA|TRBV29-1|NA
TGCAGCGTTAGGGCGGGTGGTGGCTACACCTTC
CSVRAGGGYTF
>TRBJ1-5|few|TRBV19|TRBD1
TGTGCCAGTAGCACGGACAGGGGGCACGAGCCCCAGCATTTT
CASSTDRGHEPQHF
>TRBJ1-5|few|TRBV6-5|TRBD1
TGTGCCAGCAAGGGACAGGGCATAGGAGATCAGCCCCAGCATTTT
CASKGQGIGDQPQHF
>TRBJ2-7|few|TRBV7-7|TRBD1
TGTGCTAGCAGCTTGACCTGGGACAGGGCGGACGAGCAGTACTTC
CASSLTWDRADEQYF
>TRBJ1-2|NA|TRBV25-1|NA
TGTGCCAGCAGTGAGGCGGGGGGTGGCTACACCTTC
CASSEAGGGYTF
>TRBJ1-5|few|TRBV7-9|NA
TGTGCCAGCAGCTTAAGTGAGAGCAATCAGCCCCAGCATTTT
CASSLSESNQPQHF
>TRBJ2-3|NA|TRBV5-1|TRBD2
TGCGCCAGCACCCGGACTAGCGGGGAGACAGATACGCAGTATTTT
CASTRTSGETDTQYF